Reported below is one T cell receptor (beta chain). The entry originates in a study of blood T cell repertoires in COVID-19. Overall study context: Samples representing acute and convalescent COVID-19 were sourced from the United States, Italy and Spain. The cDNA or gDNA used as material had been derived from T cells, B-cell-depleted T cells, or PBMCs.

Authors' methods: Counts of nucleated cells, estimated from reference gene primer amplification, were obtained. Using immunoSEQ multiplex PCR, the repertoire was profiled, and TCRdb retains in-frame clones only, with some absent. The DNA was the basis for D and trimming; V, J and clone size are from that table. The table includes hundreds of thousands of clones, 75% to 90% detected once. The sequence came from a woman aged 55-69 years with acute or convalescent COVID-19. The sequencing sample was made of peripheral blood.

This CDR3 reads CATKGQYNSPLHF. The CDR3 bases are TGTGCCACCAAGGGACAGTATAATTCACCCCTCCACTTT. V and J are TRBV25-1 and TRBJ1-6; 7 bases fit TRBD1. The CDR3 is made up of 13 amino acids. With V trimmed by 10 bases and J by 4 bases, 4 bases remained unmatched. In germline, CDR1 is MGHDK, CDR2 SYGVNS.